Listed here are 6 T cell receptor beta chains from one sample, sequenced in a study of blood T cell repertoires in COVID-19. Sequencing used immunoSEQ multiplex PCR; TCRdb keeps in-frame clones, though not all of them. This table holds around 260,000 clones, 80% to 90% found once. Sequenced: peripheral blood. These TCRs come from a man aged 60 to 69 with acute or convalescent COVID-19.

The chain has TRBV28 and TRBJ2-3; D unresolved. Per the germline V gene, CDR1 is MDHEN and CDR2 is SYDVKM. There are 15 residues in the CDR3. The V and J ends lost 3 bases and 0 bases respectively, with 10 bases between them. The CDR3 loop is CASSLRASSTDTQYF. The CDR3 DNA sequence: TGTGCCAGCAGTTTGAGAGCCTCTAGCACAGATACGCAGTATTTT. Full variable domain (remainder filled in from reference TRBV28 and TRBJ2-3): DVKVTQSSRYLVKRTGEKVFLECVQDMDHENMFWYRQDPGLGLRLIYFSYDVKMKEKGDIPEGYSVSREKKERFSLILESASTNQTSMYLCASSLRASSTDTQYFGPGTRLTVL.

V usage is TRBV3-1 (or the pseudogene TRBV3-2) and J usage is TRBJ2-7, with TRBD1 matching 9 bases. J gave up 2 bases and V 5 bases, and 1 base lay outside the gene matches. Germline assignment: CDR1 LGHDT and CDR2 YNNKEL (reference sequence). The CDR3 totals 13 residues. This CDR3 is CASSGTGTYEQYF. Written as DNA, the CDR3 is TGTGCCAGCAGCGGGACAGGGACCTACGAGCAGTACTTC.

The gene calls are TRBV9 and TRBJ1-1, with TRBD1 matching over 10 bases. V was pared by 0 bases and J by 5 bases, with 4 bases of the junction left unmatched. The CDR3 extends over 15 amino acids. In germline, CDR1 is SGDLS, CDR2 YYNGEE. DNA for the CDR3: TGTGCCAGCAGCGTAGTTTCGGGACAGGGGACTGAAGCTTTCTTT. Translated, it gives CASSVVSGQGTEAFF.

The chain has TRBV29-1 and TRBJ2-2, with 8 bases that match TRBD2. Germline lookup yields CDR1 SQVTM and CDR2 ANQGSEA. CDR3 length: 15 residues. Trimming took 6 bases from V and 7 from J; bases not matched to a gene: 13. This chain's CDR3 is CSVPSPGGRGGELFF. CDR3 DNA: TGCAGCGTCCCCTCTCCGGGGGGGCGGGGCGGGGAGCTGTTTTTT.

This rearrangement joins TRBV5-1 to TRBJ1-1, with D perhaps matching TRBD1 (5 bases). This CDR3 is 13 amino acids long. Deletions cut 5 bases from V and 1 base from J, with 9 bases between. Per the germline V gene, CDR1 is SGHRS and CDR2 is YFSETQ. CDR3 coding DNA: TGCGCCAGCAGTCCCCAGGGGAACACTGAAGCTTTCTTT. Translated, it gives CASSPQGNTEAFF.

The chain carries TRBV27 and TRBJ2-2; D possibly corresponds to TRBD1 (6 bases). The V and J ends lost 6 bases and 7 bases respectively, with 15 bases between them. CDR1 MNHEY and CDR2 SMNVEV come from the germline V gene (reference sequence). The CDR3 spans 14 residues. In DNA, the CDR3 is TGTGCCAGCAGAAACACAGGGTTTGGCGGGGAGCTGTTTTTT. This sequence encodes CASRNTGFGGELFF.